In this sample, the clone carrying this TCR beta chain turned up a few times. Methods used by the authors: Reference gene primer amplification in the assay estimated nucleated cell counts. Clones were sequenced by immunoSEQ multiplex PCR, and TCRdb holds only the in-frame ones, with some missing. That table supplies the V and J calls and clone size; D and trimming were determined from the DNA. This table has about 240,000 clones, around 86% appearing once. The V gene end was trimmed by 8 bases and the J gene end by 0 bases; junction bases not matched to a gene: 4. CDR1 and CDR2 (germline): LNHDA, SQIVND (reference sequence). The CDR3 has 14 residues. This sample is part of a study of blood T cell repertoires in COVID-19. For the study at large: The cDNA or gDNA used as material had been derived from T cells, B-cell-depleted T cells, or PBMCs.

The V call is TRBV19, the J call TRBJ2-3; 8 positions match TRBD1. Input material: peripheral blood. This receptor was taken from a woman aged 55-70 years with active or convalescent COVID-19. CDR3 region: CASSQGASTDTQYF. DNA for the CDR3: TGTGCCAGTTCCCAGGGGGCGAGCACAGATACGCAGTATTTT.